A single sample gave rise to the 7 T cell receptor beta chains below, sequenced in a study of vaccination effects on CD4 cells after COVID-19. The ViraFEST assay expanded antigen-specific CD4+ T cells with viral peptide pools before sequencing. On day 10 of culture, CD4+ T cells were separated out. Two doses of BNT162b2 or mRNA-1273 vaccine were administered to participants. The antigens of these receptors remain unknown. The assay was immunoSEQ multiplex PCR, and TCRdb's table has in-frame clones only and misses some. The data contain some 15,000 clones, just under 70% of them seen just once; the ten biggest clones take up 8% to 9.5%. Sequences were derived from CD4+ T cells from PBMCs cultured with SARS-CoV-2 spike peptides, sampled after COVID-19 vaccination. The receptors originated from a human donor who received a COVID-19 vaccine.

The V gene is TRBV6-5, the J gene TRBJ2-1; 13 bases agree with TRBD2. The CDR3 is 16 residues long. J was trimmed by 9 bases and V by 2 bases; bases with no gene match: 7. Looked up from germline, CDR1 is MNHEY and CDR2 is SVGAGI. The CDR3 DNA reads as TGTGCCAGCAGTTACCGACTAGCGGGGGGCGAAGGTGAGCAGTTCTTC. Residues: CASSYRLAGGEGEQFF.

This chain uses TRBV19 with TRBJ2-1; D is perhaps TRBD2 (5 bases). The V gene lost 3 bases and the J gene lost 0 bases, with 24 bases spanning the gap. This CDR3 has 20 residues. CDR1 LNHDA and CDR2 SQIVND come from the germline V gene (reference sequence). CDR3 DNA: TGTGCCAGTAGTATTGGCCTTGGAGTTGTTGGACTGTCCTCCTACAATGAGCAGTTCTTC. It is translated as CASSIGLGVVGLSSYNEQFF.

This clone appeared once. The V and J genes are TRBV7-9 and TRBJ1-6, with no clear D. CDR1 and CDR2 (germline): SEHNR, FQNEAQ (reference sequence). The CDR3 contains 15 residues. The V and J ends lost 5 bases and 1 base respectively, with 9 bases between them. The DNA of the CDR3 is TGTGCCAGCAGCCTCCGGGGTTCCTATAATTCACCCCTCCACTTT. Protein sequence: CASSLRGSYNSPLHF. Full variable domain (outside the CDR3, taken from reference TRBV7-9 and TRBJ1-6): DTGVSQNPRHKITKRGQNVTFRCDPISEHNRLYWYRQTLGQGPEFLTYFQNEAQLEKSRLLSDRFSAERPKGSFSTLEIQRTEQGDSAMYLCASSLRGSYNSPLHFGNGTRLTVT.

The chain carries TRBV10-3 and TRBJ2-3; D is perhaps TRBD2 (6 bases). The V gene lost 3 bases and the J gene lost 2 bases, with 18 bases spanning the gap. CDR3 length: 17 residues. CDR1 and CDR2 from the germline V gene are ENHRY and SYGVKD. CDR3 sequence: CAISDSGIAAFTDTQYF. As DNA, the CDR3 is TGTGCCATCAGTGATTCGGGGATAGCGGCCTTCACAGATACGCAGTATTTT.

This chain uses TRBV28 with TRBJ2-5; TRBD2 aligns across 10 bases. This CDR3 is built from 18 residues. The germline V gene encodes CDR1 MDHEN and CDR2 SYDVKM. The V gene end was trimmed by 4 bases and the J gene end by 2 bases; junction bases not matched to a gene: 13. The CDR3 region is CASSSPVWTSGVQETQYF. For the CDR3, the DNA is TGTGCCAGCAGTTCCCCCGTGTGGACTAGCGGAGTACAAGAGACCCAGTACTTC.

This chain connects TRBV28 to TRBJ1-2; 9 positions match TRBD1. CDR3 length: 17 amino acids. Losses at the gene ends were 7 bases for V and 4 bases for J; bases not matched to a gene: 16. CDR1 and CDR2 from the germline V gene are MDHEN and SYDVKM. This chain's CDR3 is CASTDRGGRQQGYGYTF. The CDR3 DNA is TGTGCCAGCACCGACAGGGGGGGGAGGCAGCAAGGCTATGGCTACACCTTC.

The chain links TRBV27 to TRBJ1-4; 7 bases align to TRBD1. Germline V gene lookup returns CDR1 MNHEY and CDR2 SMNVEV (reference sequence). J gave up 5 bases and V 7 bases, and 7 bases lay outside the gene matches. This CDR3 contains 14 residues. The CDR3 DNA is TGTGCCAGCAAACGGGACAGACTAAATGAAAAACTGTTTTTT. As protein: CASKRDRLNEKLFF.